What follows describes a single TCR beta chain. CDR3 size: 14 residues. Per germline, CDR1 LNHDA and CDR2 SQIVND (reference sequence). Trimming removed 7 bases at V and 6 bases at J, with 18 bases between. This sample is drawn from a study of control samples from healthy donors and cancer patients. The repertoire was sequenced with immunoSEQ multiplex PCR; TCRdb's copy has only in-frame clones and lacks some. The table lists about 110,000 clones, 70% to 85% of them singletons. The sequence was obtained from a young man in good health. The specimen was blood. V and J are TRBV19 and TRBJ1-1; D is possibly TRBD1 (5 bases). The CDR3 DNA reads as TGTGCCAGTAAAAGGGACCCAACAACAGCTGAAGCTTTCTTT. Translating it yields CASKRDPTTAEAFF.